The 17 T cell receptor beta chains listed next were all sequenced from one sample in a study of T cell changes during pregnancy in multiple sclerosis (dated by TCRdb to about 2019). Preparation of the library involved the immunoSEQ multiplex PCR assay. TCRdb mirrors the immuneACCESS table, restricted to in-frame sequences. Some clones are absent from its copies; in checked studies, under half trace to an unresolved V gene, and the reason for the others is unknown. The sample yields tens of thousands of clones; about nine tenths were counted once. The top ten constitute about 1.5% of the sample. This specimen consisted of peripheral blood, obtained in the third trimester of pregnancy. Receptors originate from a female donor with multiple sclerosis, enrolled in a pregnancy study.

This clone was seen a handful of times. The chain recombines TRBV9 with TRBJ1-2, with TRBD1 matching 7 bases. The CDR3 length is 18 residues. V shed 3 bases and J 3 bases; nucleotides not matched to a gene: 17. Per the germline V gene, CDR1 is SGDLS and CDR2 is YYNGEE. CDR3 in DNA: TGTGCCAGCAGCGGCCCTAGGACAGGACCTAACCCACACTATGGCTACACCTTC. It yields the protein CASSGPRTGPNPHYGYTF.

This clone has just one count. The V and J genes are TRBV6-1 and TRBJ2-3, with D possibly matching TRBD1 (6 bases). From germline, CDR1 is MNHNS and CDR2 SASEGT. This CDR3 region has 16 residues. V was cut by 4 bases and J by 2 bases, with 16 bases left in between. The CDR3: CASSAPRDIYTDTQYF. The CDR3, as DNA: TGTGCCAGCAGTGCGCCCCGGGACATTTACACAGATACGCAGTATTTT.

This chain connects TRBV4-1 to TRBJ2-5; no clear D. This CDR3 contains 16 residues. Germline CDR1 reads MGHRA; CDR2 reads YSYEKL. V was trimmed by 1 base and J by 5 bases, leaving 17 bases between them. In DNA form, the CDR3 reads TGCGCCAGCAGCCAAGCGGTCAGTGAGGCGTGGGAGACCCAGTACTTC. Amino acids: CASSQAVSEAWETQYF.

The V call is TRBV6-5, the J call TRBJ2-5; 9 bases line up with TRBD1. Trimming took 0 bases from V and 6 from J; bases not matched to a gene: 5. Looked up from germline, CDR1 is MNHEY and CDR2 is SVGAGI. The CDR3 consists of 15 residues. The CDR3 DNA reads TGTGCCAGCAGTTACTCGGGACAGGGCGAGAAGACCCAGTACTTC. Translated, it gives CASSYSGQGEKTQYF.

CDR3 DNA: TGTGCCAGCAGCCCCGGGACAGGGGTTACAGATACGCAGTATTTT. This gives the protein CASSPGTGVTDTQYF. The rearrangement joins TRBV7-9 to TRBJ2-3; 10 nucleotides match TRBD1. The CDR3 has 15 residues. V lost 5 bases to trimming and J lost 3 bases; unmatched junction nucleotides: 5. Germline loops: CDR1 SEHNR, CDR2 FQNEAQ (reference sequence).

CDR3 loop: CASSERGGRNNEQFF. CDR3 coding DNA: TGTGCCAGCAGTGAAAGGGGCGGGAGGAACAATGAGCAGTTCTTC. The chain recombines TRBV6-1 with TRBJ2-1, with TRBD2 identical over 8 bases. This CDR3 is 15 amino acids long. The junction had 5 bases not matched to a gene; V was cut back by 2 bases and J by 5 bases. Per the germline V gene, CDR1 is MNHNS and CDR2 is SASEGT.

The chain joins TRBV29-1 to TRBJ2-7, with D possibly matching TRBD2 (6 bases). Germline-derived CDR1 and CDR2 are SQVTM and ANQGSEA. The CDR3 loop spans 14 amino acids. V was pared by 3 bases and J by 4 bases, with 16 bases between. CDR3 in DNA: TGCAGCGTTGAGGGACTCCCCGGTCGATACGAGCAGTACTTC. Translation gives CSVEGLPGRYEQYF.

This clone was observed a single time. The CDR3 bases are TGTGCCAGCAGTTCTCCCCCTGGACTAGCGGGGGGCCCGACCGGGGAGCTGTTTTTT. Its protein is CASSSPPGLAGGPTGELFF. The rearrangement joins TRBV27 to TRBJ2-2, with 14 positions matching TRBD2. J lost 5 bases, V lost 4 bases, and 12 bases had no gene match. In germline, CDR1 is MNHEY, CDR2 SMNVEV (reference sequence). The CDR3 totals 19 residues.

The chain links TRBV10-3 to TRBJ2-7, with a tentative D call TRBD1 (5 bases). This CDR3 comprises 17 residues. The germline gives CDR1 ENHRY, CDR2 SYGVKD. V shed 0 bases and J shed 3 bases, with 18 bases lying between them. The CDR3, as DNA: TGTGCCATCAGTGAGTCATCTTTAGGGGATCTCCTCTACGAGCAGTACTTC. Translation gives CAISESSLGDLLYEQYF.

The chain combines TRBV18 with TRBJ1-4; 11 nucleotides line up with TRBD1. Germline V gene lookup returns CDR1 KGHSH and CDR2 LQKENI. The V segment lost 6 bases and the J segment 8 bases; nucleotides outside the gene matches: 5. The CDR3 totals 14 residues. DNA for the CDR3: TGTGCCAGCTCGCTGGGACAGGGGGGCGAAAAACTGTTTTTT. It is translated as CASSLGQGGEKLFF.

Note on this clone: The sample holds other DNA sequences that translate to the same CDR3. The chain uses TRBV9 and TRBJ2-7; perhaps TRBD2 as D (5 bases). Germline CDR1 and CDR2: SGDLS and YYNGEE. Trimming removed 7 bases from V and 7 bases from J, with 21 bases in between. The CDR3 has 14 amino acids. The CDR3 loop is CASAKDLDVGEQYF. The DNA of the CDR3 is TGTGCCAGCGCGAAGGACTTAGACGTGGGGGAGCAGTACTTC.

The chain couples TRBV4-1 to TRBJ2-2; no firm D call. This CDR3 has 12 amino acids. V shed 4 bases and J shed 4 bases, with 4 bases lying between them. Germline CDR1 and CDR2: MGHRA and YSYEKL. For the CDR3, the DNA is TGCGCCAGCAGCCCGTCCACCGGGGAGCTGTTTTTT. Residues: CASSPSTGELFF.

This rearrangement joins TRBV28 to TRBJ1-2; the D is unclear. This CDR3 has 14 residues. Germline loops: CDR1 MDHEN, CDR2 SYDVKM. Deletions cut 5 bases from V and 3 bases from J, with 13 bases between. CDR3 sequence reads: CASSASVSYYGYTF. DNA for the CDR3: TGTGCCAGCAGTGCTTCAGTGTCCTACTATGGCTACACCTTC.

This clone was seen more than once but under ten times. J is TRBJ1-4 and V is TRBV18; tentatively, D is TRBD1 (6 bases). CDR3 length: 15 amino acids. V lost 0 bases and J lost 7, with 12 bases in between. CDR1 and CDR2 from the germline V gene are KGHSH and LQKENI. In DNA, the CDR3 is TGTGCCAGCTCACCACCGGGGGCTGGCGGTGAAAAACTGTTTTTT. This codes for CASSPPGAGGEKLFF.

This chain links TRBV19 with TRBJ1-5; D not resolved. CDR1 LNHDA and CDR2 SQIVND come from the germline V gene (reference sequence). With 6 bases removed from V and 6 bases from J, the gap between germline ends came to 18 bases. The CDR3 sequence is 15 residues long. CDR3 region: CASSIKAGRIQPQHF. The DNA for the CDR3 is TGTGCCAGTAGCATTAAGGCGGGGAGGATTCAGCCCCAGCATTTT.

The chain joins TRBV7-2 to TRBJ1-1; D is ambiguous. The germline V and J ends were trimmed by 5 bases and 7 bases, with 14 bases remaining between them. The length of the CDR3 is 13 residues. Germline V gene data show CDR1 as SGHTA and CDR2 as FQGNSA. This CDR3 is CASSPRTGYEAFF. CDR3 DNA sequence: TGTGCCAGCAGCCCCAGGACTGGGTATGAAGCTTTCTTT.

J is TRBJ1-1 and V is TRBV29-1, with D tentatively TRBD1 (6 bases). Between the trimmed V and J ends, which lost 7 bases and 1 base, there was a span of 13 bases. Germline loops: CDR1 SQVTM, CDR2 ANQGSEA. The CDR3 has 13 amino acids. CDR3 coding DNA: TGCAGCGCCAGGGGCGCGGAGAACACTGAAGCTTTCTTT. It encodes CSARGAENTEAFF. Full variable domain (remainder filled in from reference TRBV29-1 and TRBJ1-1): SAVISQKPSRDICQRGTSLTIQCQVDSQVTMMFWYRQQPGQSLTLIATANQGSEATYESGFVIDKFPISRPNLTFSTLTVSNMSPEDSSIYLCSARGAENTEAFFGQGTRLTVV.